This T cell receptor (beta chain) was identified in a study of cytomegalovirus exposure and HLA in healthy donors. Study findings and constraints: Most TCR sequences showed up rarely, but some public TCRs showed up in many donors. Data from an earlier analysis indicated that most TCR beta V segments were productive either about 87% or about 30% of the time. A later analysis linked 16,951 TCR beta sequences to HLA alleles at 0.05 false discovery rate. In a later analysis, parvovirus B19, influenza, CMV and Epstein-Barr virus appeared linked to several top co-occurrence clusters.

This CDR3 comprises 15 residues. V was pared by 3 bases and J by 3 bases, with 15 bases between. The germline CDR1 and CDR2 sequences are SNHLY and FYNNEI. Researchers ran the PCR with 60 Vbeta and 13 Jbeta primers. The assay was immunoSEQ multiplex PCR, and TCRdb's table has in-frame clones only and misses some. This sample yields 120,000 or so clones, of which around three quarters are seen a single time; 6.3% belongs to the top ten. As to this clone: The antigen remains unidentified.

Source material: PBMCs. The sequence was obtained from a woman in her forties in good health and CMV-seronegative. J is TRBJ2-7 and V is TRBV2; D is uncertain. This chain's CDR3 is CASSDRRSLNYEQYF. The CDR3 nucleotides read TGTGCCAGCAGTGATCGCAGAAGTCTCAACTACGAGCAGTACTTC.